The 5 T cell receptor beta chains below were found in one sample sequenced in a study of control samples from healthy donors and cancer patients. Sequencing used immunoSEQ multiplex PCR; TCRdb keeps in-frame clones, though not all of them. Found here are approximately 20,000 clones, 84% of them singletons; the top ten hold 25% to 30%. Sequences were obtained from PBMCs. These receptors came from a woman in her 70s with lung cancer.

The chain uses TRBV7-9 and TRBJ1-5; the D gene is possibly TRBD1 (6 bases). CDR1 and CDR2 from the germline V gene are SEHNR and FQNEAQ (reference sequence). The CDR3 has 15 residues. V lost 5 bases, J lost 7 bases, and 18 bases lay in between. DNA for the CDR3: TGTGCCAGCAGCCTGGGTGGGGGGGCGAGACAGCCCCAGCATTTT. Translating it yields CASSLGGGARQPQHF.

V and J are TRBV7-2 and TRBJ2-7; 13 bases fit TRBD2. Germline V gene data show CDR1 as SGHTA and CDR2 as FQGNSA. J was trimmed by 3 bases and V by 6 bases; bases with no gene match: 5. This CDR3 contains 15 residues. CDR3 bases: TGTGCCAGCAGGTCGGGACTAGCGGGAATCTACGAGCAGTACTTC. Protein: CASRSGLAGIYEQYF.

The chain couples TRBV29-1 to TRBJ2-7; perhaps TRBD2 as D (5 bases). Trimming removed 2 bases from V and 3 bases from J, with 8 bases in between. Germline V gene lookup returns CDR1 SQVTM and CDR2 ANQGSEA. The CDR3 covers 12 residues. This CDR3 reads CSVELANYEQYF. The DNA of the CDR3 is TGCAGCGTTGAACTAGCTAACTACGAGCAGTACTTC.

This chain uses TRBV28 with TRBJ2-2; maybe TRBD1 (5 bases). Trimming stripped 7 bases from V and 5 bases from J, with 17 bases between. Looked up from germline, CDR1 is MDHEN and CDR2 is SYDVKM. The CDR3 sequence is 15 residues long. The CDR3 nucleotides read TGTGCCAGCACCCCCAGGGAAGGGGTGACCGGGGAGCTGTTTTTT. It encodes CASTPREGVTGELFF.

In its sample, this clone was seen once. The chain joins TRBV18 to TRBJ1-2, with D possibly TRBD1 on 5 matching bases. The CDR3 contains 14 residues. The germline CDR1 and CDR2 sequences are KGHSH and LQKENI. Trimming shortened V by 2 bases and J by 6 bases, and 13 bases separated the two germline ends. The CDR3 region has the DNA TGTGCCAGCTCACCATCCGGGGGAGGGGATGGCTACACCTTC. Translation gives CASSPSGGGDGYTF.